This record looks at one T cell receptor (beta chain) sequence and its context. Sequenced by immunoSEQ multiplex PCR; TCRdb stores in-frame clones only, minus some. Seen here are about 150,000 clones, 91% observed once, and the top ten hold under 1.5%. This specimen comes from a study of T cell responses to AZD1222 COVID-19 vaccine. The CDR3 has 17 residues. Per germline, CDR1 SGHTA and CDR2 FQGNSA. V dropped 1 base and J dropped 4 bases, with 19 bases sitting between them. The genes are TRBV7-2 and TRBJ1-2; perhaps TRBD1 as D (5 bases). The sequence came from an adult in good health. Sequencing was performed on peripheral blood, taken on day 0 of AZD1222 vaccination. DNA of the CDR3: TGTGCCAGCAGCTTAGTCGGGGGAGACCTTAACACCTATGGCTACACCTTC. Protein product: CASSLVGGDLNTYGYTF.